What follows are 9 T cell receptor beta chains derived from one specimen sequenced in a study of blood T cell repertoires in COVID-19. Profiling relied on immunoSEQ multiplex PCR, and the TCRdb table lists in-frame clones only, not all of them. The table lists some 70,000 clones, roughly nine tenths of them singletons. What was sequenced was peripheral blood. These receptors all stem from a human donor in a cohort sampled during active COVID-19.

The chain joins TRBV4-1 to TRBJ1-3; D gene unclear. CDR1 and CDR2 from the germline V gene are MGHRA and YSYEKL. The V end was cut by 0 bases, the J end by 6 bases, with 6 bases between. This CDR3 has 13 amino acids. The DNA of the CDR3 is TGCGCCAGCAGCCAAGATCGGGAAAACACCATATATTTT. Residues: CASSQDRENTIYF.

The gene calls are TRBV5-1 and TRBJ2-7; TRBD1 is a possible D gene (7 bases). V was clipped by 1 base and J by 1 base, with 9 bases between them. The CDR3 contains 14 residues. The V gene's germline CDR1 is SGHRS and CDR2 YFSETQ. DNA for the CDR3: TGCGCCAGCAGCTTGCAGGGGGGATCCTACGAGCAGTACTTC. Its translation is CASSLQGGSYEQYF.

This clone has just one count. The chain employs TRBV7-2 and TRBJ2-1; 13 bases fit TRBD2. J gave up 2 bases and V 3 bases, and 4 bases lay outside the gene matches. Germline V gives CDR1 SGHTA, CDR2 FQGNSA. CDR3 length: 17 amino acids. This chain's CDR3 is CASSFLTSGGTYNEQFF. The CDR3 nucleotides read TGTGCCAGCAGCTTTTTGACTAGCGGGGGGACCTACAATGAGCAGTTCTTC.

The V gene is TRBV7-8, the J gene TRBJ2-2, with 11 nucleotides matching TRBD2. Germline V CDR1 and CDR2: SGHVS, FQNEAQ. After removal of 1 base from V and 1 base from J, the junction contained 11 bases not matched to a gene. This CDR3 is built from 20 residues. CDR3 region: CASSLGRSASGGMNTGELFF. The DNA of the CDR3 is TGTGCCAGCAGCTTAGGACGTTCGGCTAGCGGGGGGATGAACACCGGGGAGCTGTTTTTT.

J is TRBJ1-1 and V is TRBV27; D is possibly TRBD1 (5 bases). The CDR3 spans 14 residues. CDR1 is MNHEY, CDR2 SMNVEV, per germline (reference sequence). V was clipped by 6 bases and J by 12 bases, with 23 bases between them. The CDR3 DNA follows: TGTGCCAGCAGCCCTCTTTCCCTCCAAGGGGTGTCTTTCTTT. This gives the protein CASSPLSLQGVSFF.

The chain links TRBV19 to TRBJ1-6; D perhaps matches TRBD1 (5 bases). The CDR3 totals 15 residues. Trimming removed 5 bases from V and 0 bases from J, with 8 bases in between. The V gene's germline CDR1 is LNHDA and CDR2 SQIVND (reference sequence). This chain's CDR3 is CASSGGGSYNSPLHF. DNA for the CDR3: TGTGCCAGTAGTGGGGGAGGCTCCTATAATTCACCCCTCCACTTT.

The V and J genes are TRBV19 and TRBJ1-4; the D gene is possibly TRBD1 (5 bases). From germline, CDR1 is LNHDA and CDR2 SQIVND (reference sequence). CDR3 length: 14 amino acids. Trimming took 7 bases from V and 5 from J, leaving 14 bases between them. CDR3 amino acids: CASKLDRGNEKLFF. Here the CDR3 DNA reads TGTGCCAGTAAATTGGATAGGGGAAATGAAAAACTGTTTTTT.

This clone was found once. The chain uses TRBV5-1 and TRBJ1-2; D gene unclear. The CDR3 loop spans 15 amino acids. Germline assignment: CDR1 SGHRS and CDR2 YFSETQ. Trimming shortened V by 0 bases and J by 0 bases, and 9 bases separated the two germline ends. In DNA, the CDR3 is TGCGCCAGCAGCTTGGAACGGAGCCCTAACTATGGCTACACCTTC. It is translated as CASSLERSPNYGYTF.

The V call is TRBV18, the J call TRBJ2-1, with 12 bases fitting TRBD2. Per the germline V gene, CDR1 is KGHSH and CDR2 is LQKENI. V lost 0 bases to trimming and J lost 10 bases; unmatched junction nucleotides: 7. The CDR3 has 16 amino acids. The CDR3: CASSPPSLAGGEEQFF. CDR3 DNA sequence: TGTGCCAGCTCACCACCGTCCCTAGCGGGGGGGGAGGAGCAGTTCTTC.